This TCR beta chain was captured in a study of cytomegalovirus exposure and HLA in healthy donors. General study points: In a later analysis, around 18,000 TCR beta sequences were associated with HLA alleles at 0.05 false discovery rate.

Germline-derived CDR1 and CDR2 are LNHDA and SQIVND (reference sequence). This CDR3 has 13 residues. The V gene lost 6 bases and the J gene lost 10 bases, with 13 bases spanning the gap. PCR employed 60 Vbeta and 13 Jbeta primers. Profiled with immunoSEQ multiplex PCR; TCRdb holds only in-frame clones, not every one. The table shows 190,000 or so clones, with 80% occurring only once. About this clone: Antigen unknown.

This TCR was sampled from a boy younger than 18 in good health and CMV-seronegative. This chain connects TRBV19 to TRBJ1-6, with TRBD1 as a possible D gene (6 bases). Sequenced: PBMCs. The chain's CDR3 is CASRPNRESPLHF. As DNA, the CDR3 is TGTGCCAGTAGGCCGAACAGGGAGTCACCCCTCCACTTT. Filled out from reference TRBV19 and TRBJ1-6, the complete variable domain reads DGGITQSPKYLFRKEGQNVTLSCEQNLNHDAMYWYRQDPGQGLRLIYYSQIVNDFQKGDIAEGYSVSREKKESFPLTVTSAQKNPTAFYLCASRPNRESPLHFGNGTRLTVT.